These 15 T cell receptor beta chains share one sample of origin, sequenced in a study of blood T cell repertoires in COVID-19. Some clones are missing from TCRdb's copy, which holds only in-frame ones; the method was immunoSEQ multiplex PCR. The sample records about 260,000 clones, roughly 82% being singletons. What was sequenced was PBMCs or T cells enriched from blood (not recorded which). Receptor source: a woman aged 45-59 years who had recovered from COVID-19.

This clone was counted once. V gene TRBV23-1 combines with J gene TRBJ1-5, with D perhaps matching TRBD1 (5 bases). TRBV23-1 is labeled an ORF, and its function is uncertain. V lost 0 bases and J 1 base, leaving 16 bases between the germline ends. The CDR3 is 18 residues long. The CDR3 DNA reads TGCGCCAGCAGTCAATCGGGGGAGGGGACTAAAAGCAATCAGCCCCAGCATTTT. Translation: CASSQSGEGTKSNQPQHF.

This sequence joins TRBV15 and TRBJ1-5, with D hard to call. V lost 9 bases and J lost 2, with 17 bases in between. Germline assignment: CDR1 LNHNV and CDR2 YYDKDF (reference sequence). This CDR3 region has 15 residues. The CDR3 protein is CATFPVPGGNQPQHF. DNA for the CDR3: TGTGCCACATTCCCTGTCCCGGGAGGCAATCAGCCCCAGCATTTT.

The chain recombines TRBV9 with TRBJ1-1; D unclear. Germline V gene sequence: CDR1 SGDLS, CDR2 YYNGEE. The CDR3 totals 13 residues. The V end lost 4 bases, the J end lost 6 bases, and 13 bases lay between the germline ends. The CDR3 spells CASSSSPGAEAFF. In DNA form, the CDR3 reads TGTGCCAGCAGCTCTTCACCCGGGGCTGAAGCTTTCTTT.

The chain carries TRBV7-2 and TRBJ2-3; 11 bases align to TRBD2. J was trimmed by 2 bases and V by 5 bases; bases with no gene match: 6. This CDR3 spans 16 amino acids. Germline CDR1 and CDR2: SGHTA and FQGNSA. The CDR3 sequence: CASSPRTSGPTDTQYF. The CDR3 DNA follows: TGTGCCAGCAGCCCGAGGACTAGCGGGCCCACAGATACGCAGTATTTT.

This clone was observed a few times. This sequence joins TRBV7-9 and TRBJ2-3, with TRBD2 as a possible D gene (5 bases). V lost 5 bases, J lost 2 bases, and 20 bases lay in between. The CDR3 consists of 17 residues. Germline-derived CDR1 and CDR2 are SEHNR and FQNEAQ (reference sequence). The CDR3 nucleotides read TGTGCCAGCAGCCAAACCCGACTCGGGATTAACACAGATACGCAGTATTTT. The encoded protein is CASSQTRLGINTDTQYF.

This chain uses TRBV19 with TRBJ1-3, with TRBD1 matching over 7 bases. Per the germline V gene, CDR1 is LNHDA and CDR2 is SQIVND (reference sequence). This CDR3 has 18 residues. After removal of 1 base from V and 5 bases from J, the junction contained 14 bases not matched to a gene. The CDR3 DNA reads TGTGCCAGTAGTATAGGCCCCCGGGAGGGGGCGAAAAGAAACACCATATATTTT. Residues: CASSIGPREGAKRNTIYF.

This chain joins TRBV19 and TRBJ2-2; 10 bases align to TRBD1. The CDR3 runs 17 residues. Germline assignment: CDR1 LNHDA and CDR2 SQIVND (reference sequence). V shed 2 bases, J shed 0 bases, and the junction held 3 bases outside the gene matches. CDR3 loop: CASSIRDRGPNTGELFF. The CDR3 nucleotides read TGTGCCAGTAGTATAAGGGACAGGGGTCCGAACACCGGGGAGCTGTTTTTT.

The rearrangement links TRBV4-3 to TRBJ1-3; D not certain. V lost 0 bases to trimming and J lost 0 bases, with 15 bases between them. The germline gives CDR1 LGHNA, CDR2 YSLEER. This CDR3 region has 18 residues. This CDR3 reads CASSQDLGGFSSGNTIYF. CDR3 sequence (DNA): TGCGCCAGCAGCCAAGATTTAGGAGGCTTCAGCTCTGGAAACACCATATATTTT.

The chain couples TRBV30 to TRBJ2-7; D possibly corresponds to TRBD2 (5 bases). The V and J ends lost 5 bases and 4 bases respectively, with 12 bases between them. From germline, CDR1 is GTSNPN and CDR2 SVGIG (reference sequence). The CDR3 spans 12 residues. CDR3 sequence (DNA): TGTGCCTGGGCTTACGGGGAGTACGAGCAGTACTTC. Protein: CAWAYGEYEQYF.

The genes are TRBV30 and TRBJ1-4, with 8 bases aligning to TRBD1. Unmatched junction bases numbered 9, after V lost 1 base and J lost 8 bases. The CDR3 runs 15 residues. Germline CDR1 reads GTSNPN; CDR2 reads SVGIG (reference sequence). The CDR3 loop reads CAWSGDRGGGEKLFF. CDR3 DNA sequence: TGTGCCTGGAGTGGAGACAGGGGAGGAGGAGAAAAACTGTTTTTT. Full variable domain (rest looked up from reference TRBV30 and TRBJ1-4): SQTIHQWPATLVQPVGSPLSLECTVEGTSNPNLYWYRQAAGRGLQLLFYSVGIGQISSEVPQNLSASRPQDRQFILSSKKLLLSDSGFYLCAWSGDRGGGEKLFFGSGTQLSVL.

The genes are TRBV7-9 and TRBJ1-5; a weak D match, TRBD1 (5 bases). The germline CDR1 and CDR2 sequences are SEHNR and FQNEAQ (reference sequence). The CDR3 contains 16 residues. V was clipped by 1 base and J by 4 bases, with 14 bases between them. The CDR3: CASSLVAAGLNQPQHF. The CDR3 coding sequence is TGTGCCAGCAGCTTAGTAGCGGCAGGGCTGAATCAGCCCCAGCATTTT.

V usage is TRBV7-2 and J usage is TRBJ2-7; D ambiguous. Germline assignment: CDR1 SGHTA and CDR2 FQGNSA. This CDR3 has 14 residues. Trimming shortened V by 5 bases and J by 0 bases, and 11 bases separated the two germline ends. CDR3 amino acids: CASSPPFFSYEQYF. The CDR3 bases are TGTGCCAGCAGCCCCCCTTTTTTCTCCTACGAGCAGTACTTC.

The J gene is TRBJ1-1, the V gene TRBV10-3, with no clear D. Germline V gene sequence: CDR1 ENHRY, CDR2 SYGVKD. The V end lost 3 bases, the J end lost 4 bases, and 18 bases lay between the germline ends. The CDR3 has 16 amino acids. CDR3 nucleotides: TGTGCCATCAGTGACGGGAAGGTATCCAGAGCCACTGAAGCTTTCTTT. It translates to CAISDGKVSRATEAFF.

This CDR3 is CASSLTRGSAQYF. Written as DNA, the CDR3 is TGTGCCAGCAGCCTTACCCGGGGATCTGCGCAGTATTTT. The chain joins TRBV5-8 to TRBJ2-3; tentatively, D is TRBD2 (5 bases). CDR3 length: 13 residues. V lost 4 bases and J lost 10, with 16 bases in between. The germline CDR1 and CDR2 sequences are SGHTS and YDEGEE.

This rearrangement joins TRBV30 to TRBJ2-1; 7 bases are shared with TRBD1. CDR1 is GTSNPN and CDR2 is SVGIG in the germline V gene (reference sequence). J gave up 13 bases and V 8 bases, and 11 bases lay outside the gene matches. CDR3 size: 11 residues. The DNA of the CDR3 is TGTGCCAGCCGTCGACAGGGTTCACAGTTCTTC. Translated, it gives CASRRQGSQFF. Supplemented by reference TRBV30 and TRBJ2-1, the full variable domain reads SQTIHQWPATLVQPVGSPLSLECTVEGTSNPNLYWYRQAAGRGLQLLFYSVGIGQISSEVPQNLSASRPQDRQFILSSKKLLLSDSGFYLCASRRQGSQFFGPGTRLTVL.